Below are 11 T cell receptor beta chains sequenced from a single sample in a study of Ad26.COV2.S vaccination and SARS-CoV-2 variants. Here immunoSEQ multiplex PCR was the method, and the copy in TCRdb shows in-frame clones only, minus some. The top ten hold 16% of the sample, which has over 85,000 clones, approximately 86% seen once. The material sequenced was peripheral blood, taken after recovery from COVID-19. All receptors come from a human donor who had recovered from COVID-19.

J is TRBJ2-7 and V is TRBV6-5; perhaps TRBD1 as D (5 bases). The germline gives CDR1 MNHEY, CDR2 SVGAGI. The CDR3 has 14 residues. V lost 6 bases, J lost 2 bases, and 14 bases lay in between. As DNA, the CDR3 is TGTGCCAGCAGGCTGACAGACGCCCCCTACGAGCAGTACTTC. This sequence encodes CASRLTDAPYEQYF.

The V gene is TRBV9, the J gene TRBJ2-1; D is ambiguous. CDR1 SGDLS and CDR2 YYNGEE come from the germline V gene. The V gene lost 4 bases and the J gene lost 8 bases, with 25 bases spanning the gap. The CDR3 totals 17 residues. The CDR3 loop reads CASSPLGPDQRSYEQFF. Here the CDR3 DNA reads TGTGCCAGCAGCCCACTGGGCCCGGACCAGAGGAGTTATGAGCAGTTCTTC.

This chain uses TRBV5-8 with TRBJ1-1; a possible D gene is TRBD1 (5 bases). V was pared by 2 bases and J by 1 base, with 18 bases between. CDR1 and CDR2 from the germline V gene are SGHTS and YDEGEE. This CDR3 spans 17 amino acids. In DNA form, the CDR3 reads TGTGCCAGCAGCTTCTCTTGGGACGGGGGACCGAACACTGAAGCTTTCTTT. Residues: CASSFSWDGGPNTEAFF.

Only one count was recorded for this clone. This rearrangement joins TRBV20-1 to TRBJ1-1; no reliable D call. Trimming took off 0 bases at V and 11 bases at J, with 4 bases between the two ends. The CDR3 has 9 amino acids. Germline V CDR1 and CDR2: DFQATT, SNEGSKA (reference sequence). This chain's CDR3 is CSARELAFF. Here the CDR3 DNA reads TGCAGTGCTAGAGAACTGGCTTTCTTT.

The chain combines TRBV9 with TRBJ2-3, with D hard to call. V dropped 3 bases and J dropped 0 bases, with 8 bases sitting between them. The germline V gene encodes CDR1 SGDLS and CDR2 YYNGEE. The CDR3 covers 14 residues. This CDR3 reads CASSAFTSTDTQYF. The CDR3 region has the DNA TGTGCCAGCAGCGCGTTCACTAGCACAGATACGCAGTATTTT.

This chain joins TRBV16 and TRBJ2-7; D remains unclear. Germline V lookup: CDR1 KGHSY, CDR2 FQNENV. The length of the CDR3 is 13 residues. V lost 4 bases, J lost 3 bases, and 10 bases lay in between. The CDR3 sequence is CASSPPMGYEQYF. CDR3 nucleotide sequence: TGTGCCAGCAGCCCCCCGATGGGCTACGAGCAGTACTTC.

Here the CDR3 reads CASSRRLAGQETQYF. CDR3 bases: TGTGCCAGCAGCCGGAGACTAGCGGGACAAGAGACCCAGTACTTC. This chain uses TRBV7-8 with TRBJ2-5; TRBD2 agrees at 11 bases. V shed 5 bases, J shed 2 bases, and the junction held 4 bases outside the gene matches. The CDR3 runs to 15 residues. Looked up from germline, CDR1 is SGHVS and CDR2 is FQNEAQ.

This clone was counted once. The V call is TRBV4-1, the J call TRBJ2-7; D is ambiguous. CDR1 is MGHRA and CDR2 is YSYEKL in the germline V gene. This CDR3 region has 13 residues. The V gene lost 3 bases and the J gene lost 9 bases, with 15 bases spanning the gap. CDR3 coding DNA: TGCGCCAGCAGCCAGGCGGACCCGGCAGGGCAGTACTTC. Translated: CASSQADPAGQYF.

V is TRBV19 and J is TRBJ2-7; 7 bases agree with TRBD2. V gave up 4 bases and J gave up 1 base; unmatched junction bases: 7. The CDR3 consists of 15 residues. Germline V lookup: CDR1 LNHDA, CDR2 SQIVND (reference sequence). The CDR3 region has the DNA TGTGCCAGTAGTACCCAATTGGGGGGGTCCTACGAGCAGTACTTC. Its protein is CASSTQLGGSYEQYF.

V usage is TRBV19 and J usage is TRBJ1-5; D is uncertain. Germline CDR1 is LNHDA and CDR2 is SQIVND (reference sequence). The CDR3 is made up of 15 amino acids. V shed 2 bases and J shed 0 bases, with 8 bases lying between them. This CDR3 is CASSIHRNSNQPQHF. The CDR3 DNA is TGTGCCAGTAGTATACACCGGAATAGCAATCAGCCCCAGCATTTT.

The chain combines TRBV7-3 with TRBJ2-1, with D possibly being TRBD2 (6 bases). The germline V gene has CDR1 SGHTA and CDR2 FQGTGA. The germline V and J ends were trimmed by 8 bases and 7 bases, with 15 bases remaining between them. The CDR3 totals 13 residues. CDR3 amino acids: CASAPGLINEQFF. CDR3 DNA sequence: TGTGCCAGCGCACCGGGACTTATAAATGAGCAGTTCTTC. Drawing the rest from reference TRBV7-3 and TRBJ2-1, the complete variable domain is GAGVSQTPSNKVTEKGKYVELRCDPISGHTALYWYRQSLGQGPEFLIYFQGTGAADDSGLPNDRFFAVRPEGSVSTLKIQRTERGDSAVYLCASAPGLINEQFFGPGTRLTVL.